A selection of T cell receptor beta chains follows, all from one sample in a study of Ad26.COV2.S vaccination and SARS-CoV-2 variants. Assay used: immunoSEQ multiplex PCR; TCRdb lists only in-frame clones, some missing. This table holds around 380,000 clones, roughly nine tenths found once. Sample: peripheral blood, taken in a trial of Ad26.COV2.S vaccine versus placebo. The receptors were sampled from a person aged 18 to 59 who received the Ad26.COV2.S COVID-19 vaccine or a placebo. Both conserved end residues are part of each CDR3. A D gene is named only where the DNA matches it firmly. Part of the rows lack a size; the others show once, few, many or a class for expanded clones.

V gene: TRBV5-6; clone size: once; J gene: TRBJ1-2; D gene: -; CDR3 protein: CASSLGKGYYGYTF; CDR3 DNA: TGTGCCAGCAGCTTGGGAAAGGGCTACTATGGCTACACCTTC
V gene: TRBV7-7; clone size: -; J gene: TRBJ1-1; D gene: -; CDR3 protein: CASSLNSSTEAFF; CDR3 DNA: TGTGCTAGCAGCTTAAATTCCAGCACTGAAGCTTTCTTT
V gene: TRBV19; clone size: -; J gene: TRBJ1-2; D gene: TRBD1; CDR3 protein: CASSIRRQWDRYGYTF; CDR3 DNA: TGTGCCAGTAGTATAAGACGTCAGTGGGACAGATATGGCTACACCTTC
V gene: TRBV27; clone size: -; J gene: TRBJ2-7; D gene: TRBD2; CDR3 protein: CASRPFGTTPSEQYF; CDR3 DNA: TGTGCCAGCAGACCATTCGGGACTACCCCCTCCGAGCAGTACTTC
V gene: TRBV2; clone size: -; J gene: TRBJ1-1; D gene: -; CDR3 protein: CASSVREAFF; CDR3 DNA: TGTGCCAGCAGTGTACGGGAAGCTTTCTTT
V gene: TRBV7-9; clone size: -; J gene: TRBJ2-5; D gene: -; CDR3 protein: CASSAGKETQYF; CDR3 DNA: TGTGCCAGCAGCGCGGGGAAAGAGACCCAGTACTTC
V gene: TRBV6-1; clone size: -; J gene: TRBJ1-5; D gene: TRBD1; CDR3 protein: CASSEPGQGSNQPQHF; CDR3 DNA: TGTGCCAGCAGTGAACCGGGACAGGGGAGCAATCAGCCCCAGCATTTT
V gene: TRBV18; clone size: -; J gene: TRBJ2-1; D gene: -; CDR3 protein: CASSSKRDGYNEQFF; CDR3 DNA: TGTGCCAGCTCATCGAAACGGGACGGGTACAATGAGCAGTTCTTC
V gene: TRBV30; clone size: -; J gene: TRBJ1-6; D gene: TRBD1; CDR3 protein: CAWTLWTGGNSPLHF; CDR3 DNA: TGTGCCTGGACCCTCTGGACAGGGGGAAATTCACCCCTCCACTTT
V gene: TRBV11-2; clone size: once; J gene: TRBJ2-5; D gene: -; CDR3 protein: CASSPQGQETQYF; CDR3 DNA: TGTGCCAGCAGCCCTCAGGGCCAAGAGACCCAGTACTTC
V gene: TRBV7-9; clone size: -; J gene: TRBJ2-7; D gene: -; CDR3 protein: CASTGGGFQQYF; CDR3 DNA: TGTGCCAGCACCGGAGGGGGTTTCCAGCAGTACTTC
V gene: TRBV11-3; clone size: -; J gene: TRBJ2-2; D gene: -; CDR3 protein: CASSPGQYFQNTGELFF; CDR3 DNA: TGTGCCAGCAGCCCCGGACAGTATTTCCAAAACACCGGGGAGCTGTTTTTT
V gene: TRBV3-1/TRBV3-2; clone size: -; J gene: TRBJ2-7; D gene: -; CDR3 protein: CASSQPSGPPYEQYF; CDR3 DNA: TGTGCCAGCAGCCAACCAAGCGGACCTCCCTACGAGCAGTACTTC
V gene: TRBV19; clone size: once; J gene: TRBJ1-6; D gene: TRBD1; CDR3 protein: CASSITGQGPHSPLHF; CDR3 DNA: TGTGCCAGTAGTATCACCGGACAGGGCCCCCATTCACCCCTCCACTTT
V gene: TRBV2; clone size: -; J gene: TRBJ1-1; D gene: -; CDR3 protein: CASSLQTTWDAFF; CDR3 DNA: TGTGCCAGCAGTCTTCAGACCACCTGGGATGCTTTCTTT
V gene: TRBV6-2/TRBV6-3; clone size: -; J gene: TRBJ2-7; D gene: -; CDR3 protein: CASSPGTPNEQYF; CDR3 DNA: TGTGCCAGCAGCCCCGGGACACCAAACGAGCAGTACTTC
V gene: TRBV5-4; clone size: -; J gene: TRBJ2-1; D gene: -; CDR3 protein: CASSVGGRGGEQFF; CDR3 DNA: TGTGCCAGCAGTGTCGGGGGTCGTGGCGGTGAGCAGTTCTTC
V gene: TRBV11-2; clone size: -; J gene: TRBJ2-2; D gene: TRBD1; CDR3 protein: CASSADVTGGGTGELFF; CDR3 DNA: TGTGCCAGCAGCGCAGATGTGACAGGGGGAGGGACCGGGGAGCTGTTTTTT
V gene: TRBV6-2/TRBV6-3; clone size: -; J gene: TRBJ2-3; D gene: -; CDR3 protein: CASSPDLDTQYF; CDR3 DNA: TGTGCCAGCAGCCCTGATTTGGATACGCAGTATTTT
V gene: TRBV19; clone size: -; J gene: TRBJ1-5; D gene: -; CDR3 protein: CASSMGLVQPQHF; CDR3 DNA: TGTGCCAGTAGTATGGGGTTGGTTCAGCCCCAGCATTTT
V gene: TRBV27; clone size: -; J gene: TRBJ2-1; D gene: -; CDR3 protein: CASSPATEHEQFF; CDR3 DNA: TGTGCCAGCAGTCCAGCCACAGAGCATGAGCAGTTCTTC